This T cell receptor beta chain was captured in a study of blood T cell repertoires in COVID-19. Study overall: COVID-19 samples from acute and convalescent phases originated in the United States, Italy and Spain.

Assay used: immunoSEQ multiplex PCR; TCRdb lists only in-frame clones, some missing. The table records over 300,000 clones, about nine tenths of them present only once. The participants were between about 18 and 90 years old and came from some 23 US areas. Assignment of participants to cohorts was predicated upon participant-reported clinical history. Two negative PCRs, clearance, or symptom resolution were required of recovered Cohort 3 donors. This CDR3 spans 15 amino acids. Germline values: CDR1 LNHNV, CDR2 YYDKDF (reference sequence). Trimming cost V 3 bases and J 3 bases; bases outside gene matches: 6. This clone was found once.

This chain uses TRBV15 with TRBJ2-7; TRBD1 matches at 9 bases. The sequence came from a woman aged 18-29 years who had recovered from COVID-19. The sample comprised PBMCs or T cells enriched from blood (not recorded which). This CDR3 reads CATSRTGQGLYEQYF. CDR3 coding DNA: TGTGCCACCAGCAGGACGGGACAGGGTCTCTACGAGCAGTACTTC.